This TCR beta chain was sequenced for a study of response to subunit inactivated influenza vaccine (dated by TCRdb to the late 2010s). For context, the study as a whole: To follow how T cells responded to a trivalent subunit inactivated influenza vaccine, the researchers relied on deep quantitative profiling of the T cell receptor repertoire.

For this clonotype: Its cognate antigen has yet to be identified. No base qualities exist here, and no much larger clone lies one base off it.

General findings and caveats noted by the study authors: According to the authors, only a limited number of new T cells may be recruited by each seasonal influenza vaccination.

The CDR3, cysteine through phenylalanine, is 14 amino acids long. The entry retains the CDR3 DNA only, 42 bases that are in frame from base 1. Trimming takes 6 bases off V and 10 bases off J; junction bases not matched to a gene: 12. Library generation was performed with RT-PCR. TCRdb shows the sequencer as Illumina HiSeq 2500. TCRdb trimmed public reads at Q25 via fastp, called clones via MiXCR and kept in-frame beta chains. Every entry covers one CDR3 protein and lists the most common genes and DNA from its rows. The sample table lists approximately 170,000 distinct CDR3 sequences, more than 10% of them with a count of one. The top ten clones comprise about 29% of the sample. This same sample was also part of a study on T cells expressing NK-cell markers. As the second study states: The TCR beta cDNA libraries were made using 5'RACE template switching, a step that added both a universal primer site and unique molecular identifiers. Three sorted T-cell subsets (CD3+CD56+NKG2C+, CD3+CD56+NKG2C- and CD3+CD56-NKG2C+) from several donors had their TCR beta-chain repertoires profiled. Seven of the eight sequenced donors were HCMV-seropositive and one was HCMV-seronegative. To restrict sorting to alphabetaTCR-expressing T cells, an anti-gammadeltaTCR antibody was added in several experiments. In about 6 donors, the dominant CD3+CD56+NKG2C+ clonotypes were found to rank among the top 10 CD8+ clonotypes and to make up 1.0-7.0% of CD8+ T cells. Those dominant clonotypes were again the most abundant among CD3+CD56-NKG2C+ cells in four donors, at about 25-65%. Whether the expanded NKG2C-expressing T cell clones were specific for HCMV antigens was left unclear. Randomly selected healthy volunteers, three men and five women, were used as the eight sequenced donors. To determine HCMV serostatus, a commercial ELISA kit was used to detect HCMV-specific IgG in serum. Peripheral blood mononuclear cells were isolated from blood by Ficoll density gradient centrifugation. CD4+ and CD8+ T cells were isolated from PBMC by magnetic immunoseparation with Miltenyi isolation kits. cDNA synthesis was primed from the TCR beta constant segment and was followed by two successive PCR amplification steps. Illumina HiSeq 2000/2500, MiSeq or NextSeq was used to sequence libraries as 2 x 150 bp reads. MIGEC was used to demultiplex reads and group reads by UMI, and MiTCR was used to assemble and quantify clonotypes. To exclude erroneous sequences, only TCR cDNA sequences supported by at least two reads were retained. The tcR package was used for downstream repertoire analysis, and clonotypes were matched across fractions by CDR3 nucleotide sequence plus V segment. VDJmatch was used to annotate antigen specificity against VDJdb, with one amino acid substitution in CDR3 allowed.

Sequenced here: CD8+ T cells sorted from PBMCs, sampled 12 days after vaccination. The clonotype originates from a man over 45 who received an inactivated influenza vaccine. Donor details come from another sample of the same person, matched by shared clones. The sequence joins TRBV12-3 or TRBV12-4 to TRBJ2-1; TRBD1 aligns with 7 central bases. The CDR3 protein sequence reads: CASSSRTGGVEQFF. The DNA sequence is as follows: TGTGCCAGCAGCTCAAGGACAGGTGGGGTGGAGCAGTTCTTC.